One and the same sample provided the 27 T cell receptor beta chains below, sequenced in a study of beta chain features in type 1 diabetes. Sequenced material consisted of expressed TCRB transcripts (all of the isolated RNA was reverse transcribed). The protocol was immunoSEQ multiplex PCR, while the TCRdb copy is restricted to in-frame clones and leaves out a portion. The data show under 150,000 clones, less than 8.5% seen once. Sequences were obtained from central memory CD4+ T cells from blood. Source of these receptors: a young woman in good health.

This clone turned up a few times. J is TRBJ2-3 and V is TRBV15; 11 nucleotides agree with TRBD2. V lost 1 base, J lost 1 base, and 7 bases stayed unmatched. The CDR3 has 18 amino acids. Germline assignment: CDR1 LNHNV and CDR2 YYDKDF (reference sequence). Here the CDR3 DNA reads TGTGCCACCAGCAGAGGAGGGGCTAGCGGGAGGCGCACAGATACGCAGTATTTT. Amino acids: CATSRGGASGRRTDTQYF.

The table lists this clone with many counts. The V and J genes are TRBV23-1 and TRBJ1-2, with 7 bases fitting TRBD1. TRBV23-1 is known as an ORF, though its function is uncertain. The CDR3 runs to 13 residues. V dropped 8 bases and J dropped 5; count of bases not matched to a gene: 8. The CDR3 loop is CASEGDSSYGYTF. CDR3 nucleotides: TGCGCCAGCGAGGGGGACAGCTCATATGGCTACACCTTC.

This clone was seen only a few times. J is TRBJ2-5 and V is TRBV11-2; no clear D gene. V lost 4 bases and J lost 5, with 14 bases in between. The CDR3 is made up of 14 amino acids. CDR1 is SGHAT, CDR2 FQNNGV, per germline. The CDR3 is CASSSTVNGETQYF. The CDR3 DNA follows: TGTGCCAGCAGCTCAACCGTTAATGGCGAGACCCAGTACTTC.

This clone occurred many times. DNA for the CDR3: TGTGCCAGCAGGAACCAACTAGCGGGAGTGGGCAATGAGCAGTTCTTC. It codes for CASRNQLAGVGNEQFF. The J gene is TRBJ2-1, the V gene TRBV2; TRBD2 aligns across 11 bases. CDR1 is SNHLY, CDR2 FYNNEI, per germline. Unmatched junction bases numbered 10, after V lost 6 bases and J lost 6 bases. CDR3 length equals 16 residues.

This chain joins TRBV19 and TRBJ2-1; 12 nucleotides line up with TRBD2. Per germline, CDR1 LNHDA and CDR2 SQIVND (reference sequence). This CDR3 has 17 residues. V trimming: 5 bases; J trimming: 0 bases; junction bases outside the gene matches: 5. The CDR3, as DNA: TGTGCCAGTAGTCTACGGACTAGCGGGACCTCCTACAATGAGCAGTTCTTC. This translates into CASSLRTSGTSYNEQFF.

This clone was seen repeatedly, ten times or more. The chain carries TRBV29-1 and TRBJ2-1; 8 positions match TRBD2. The CDR3 contains 13 residues. The junction had 9 bases not matched to a gene; V was cut back by 7 bases and J by 7 bases. From germline, CDR1 is SQVTM and CDR2 ANQGSEA. CDR3: CSAGSGGANEQFF. CDR3 coding DNA: TGCAGCGCCGGAAGCGGGGGAGCGAATGAGCAGTTCTTC.

The table lists this clone with a few counts. The chain couples TRBV4-3 to TRBJ1-4; D gene ambiguous. Germline V lookup: CDR1 LGHNA, CDR2 YSLEER. The CDR3 covers 17 residues. V shed 5 bases and J shed 0 bases, with 16 bases lying between them. For the CDR3, the DNA is TGCGCCAGCAGCGGAGGTCTGAACCTTGCAACTAATGAAAAACTGTTTTTT. It translates to CASSGGLNLATNEKLFF.

The V call is TRBV6-5, the J call TRBJ1-5; D gene unclear. The germline gives CDR1 MNHEY, CDR2 SVGAGI. V was trimmed by 5 bases and J by 0 bases, leaving 11 bases between them. This CDR3 contains 15 residues. CDR3: CASSAVGYSNQPQHF. The CDR3 coding sequence is TGTGCCAGCAGTGCCGTCGGTTATAGCAATCAGCCCCAGCATTTT.

V usage is TRBV15 and J usage is TRBJ1-2, with D unresolved. Germline V gene lookup returns CDR1 LNHNV and CDR2 YYDKDF (reference sequence). This CDR3 has 15 amino acids. V was trimmed by 0 bases and J by 0 bases, leaving 8 bases between them. CDR3 in amino acids: CATSRDYGANYGYTF. In nucleotides, the CDR3 is TGTGCCACCAGCAGAGATTACGGAGCTAACTATGGCTACACCTTC.

This clone was counted many times. The V and J genes are TRBV7-9 and TRBJ2-3, with TRBD2 matching 9 bases. CDR1 and CDR2 from the germline V gene are SEHNR and FQNEAQ (reference sequence). The CDR3 loop spans 15 amino acids. V lost 7 bases to trimming and J lost 5 bases; unmatched junction nucleotides: 10. This CDR3 is CASTSGGRAGDTQYF. The CDR3 DNA reads TGTGCCAGCACTTCGGGCGGGAGGGCCGGAGATACGCAGTATTTT.

A few counts support this clone. The chain is built from TRBV5-1 and TRBJ2-7; possible D gene TRBD1, 5 bases. The V gene's germline CDR1 is SGHRS and CDR2 YFSETQ. Trimming took 1 base from V and 6 from J, leaving 17 bases between them. The CDR3 extends over 15 amino acids. The CDR3: CASSLSGQGPLEQYF. The CDR3 DNA follows: TGCGCCAGCAGCTTGTCGGGTCAGGGTCCCCTCGAGCAGTACTTC. Based on the CDR3 plus reference TRBV5-1 and TRBJ2-7, the full variable domain is KAGVTQTPRYLIKTRGQQVTLSCSPISGHRSVSWYQQTPGQGLQFLFEYFSETQRNKGNFPGRFSGRQFSNSRSEMNVSTLELGDSALYLCASSLSGQGPLEQYFGPGTRLTVT.

This chain connects TRBV7-2 to TRBJ2-5; 8 bases match TRBD2. The CDR3 contains 16 residues. With V trimmed by 2 bases and J by 3 bases, 8 bases remained unmatched. The germline gives CDR1 SGHTA, CDR2 FQGNSA. The chain's CDR3 is CASSLYLAGGEETQYF. The CDR3 DNA sequence: TGTGCCAGCAGCTTATATCTGGCGGGAGGAGAAGAGACCCAGTACTTC.

This clone was seen at least ten times. The chain couples TRBV18 to TRBJ2-5, with TRBD1 matching over 9 bases. Germline V lookup: CDR1 KGHSH, CDR2 LQKENI. The CDR3 totals 18 residues. The ends lost 1 base at V and 3 bases at J; junction bases unmatched: 12. The CDR3 bases are TGTGCCAGCTCACCACGAATGCGGGACAGGGTATCGGAAGAGACCCAGTACTTC. Its translation is CASSPRMRDRVSEETQYF.

This clone was counted between two and nine times. This sequence joins TRBV7-9 and TRBJ2-2; D is perhaps TRBD1 (6 bases). The V end was cut by 4 bases, the J end by 5 bases, with 11 bases between. In germline, CDR1 is SEHNR, CDR2 FQNEAQ (reference sequence). The CDR3 consists of 14 residues. CDR3: CASSSPQGTGELFF. The CDR3 DNA reads as TGTGCCAGCAGCTCCCCCCAGGGGACCGGGGAGCTGTTTTTT.

This clone was found a few times. The V gene is TRBV7-6, the J gene TRBJ2-3; TRBD2 matches at 16 bases. In germline, CDR1 is SGHVS, CDR2 FNYEAQ. The CDR3 sequence is 17 residues long. The ends lost 5 bases at V and 5 bases at J; junction bases unmatched: 7. The CDR3 loop is CASSPGLAGGPGDTQYF. CDR3 bases: TGTGCCAGCAGCCCGGGACTAGCGGGAGGGCCAGGAGATACGCAGTATTTT.

A few counts support this clone. This sequence joins TRBV6-6 and TRBJ2-5, with D possibly matching TRBD1 (6 bases). Germline values: CDR1 MNHNY, CDR2 SVGAGI (reference sequence). This CDR3 has 14 amino acids. The V gene lost 5 bases and the J gene lost 4 bases, with 14 bases spanning the gap. The CDR3, as DNA: TGTGCCAGCAGTGAGTGGGGGCCCAGAGAGACCCAGTACTTC. Its translation is CASSEWGPRETQYF.

This clone was picked up a small number of times. The rearrangement links TRBV6-5 to TRBJ2-7; possible D gene TRBD1, 5 bases. The CDR3 is 13 residues long. From germline, CDR1 is MNHEY and CDR2 SVGAGI. Between the trimmed V and J ends, which lost 2 bases and 6 bases, there was a span of 11 bases. Here the CDR3 reads CASSYEAGREQYF. CDR3 DNA: TGTGCCAGCAGTTACGAAGCAGGGCGCGAGCAGTACTTC.

This clone came up a few times. V usage is TRBV5-1 and J usage is TRBJ2-2, with 10 nucleotides matching TRBD2. The V gene's germline CDR1 is SGHRS and CDR2 YFSETQ. The CDR3 runs 15 residues. Trimming took 7 bases from V and 6 from J; bases not matched to a gene: 9. The CDR3 bases are TGCGCCAGCTGGTCTAGCGGGAGCTCGGCCGGGGAGCTGTTTTTT. Translating gives CASWSSGSSAGELFF. Looking up the rest from reference TRBV5-1 and TRBJ2-2 gives the full variable domain: KAGVTQTPRYLIKTRGQQVTLSCSPISGHRSVSWYQQTPGQGLQFLFEYFSETQRNKGNFPGRFSGRQFSNSRSEMNVSTLELGDSALYLCASWSSGSSAGELFFGEGSRLTVL.

This clone was counted ten times or more. The V gene is TRBV4-3, the J gene TRBJ2-5; tentatively, D is TRBD2 (7 bases). CDR1 and CDR2 (germline): LGHNA, YSLEER. The CDR3 spans 15 residues. V lost 1 base and J 4 bases, leaving 13 bases between the germline ends. CDR3 sequence reads: CASSQAGGGGETQYF. CDR3 coding DNA: TGCGCCAGCAGCCAAGCGGGGGGAGGGGGAGAGACCCAGTACTTC.

This clone was detected only a few times. This chain joins TRBV18 and TRBJ1-2; 7 bases map to TRBD1. The V segment lost 4 bases and the J segment 3 bases; nucleotides outside the gene matches: 2. The CDR3 contains 13 residues. Germline V gives CDR1 KGHSH, CDR2 LQKENI. The CDR3 region is CASSLDRDYGYTF. The CDR3, as DNA: TGTGCCAGCTCACTAGACAGGGACTATGGCTACACCTTC.

This clone has a count of ten or more. This chain joins TRBV19 and TRBJ1-1, with no clear D. The ends were cut back, 6 bases at V and 10 bases at J, with 12 bases in the middle. Germline V gene sequence: CDR1 LNHDA, CDR2 SQIVND (reference sequence). The CDR3 sequence is 11 residues long. For the CDR3, the DNA is TGTGCCAGTAGGCAAGTGGGGAGAGCTTTCTTT. This encodes CASRQVGRAFF.

The chain is built from TRBV7-3 and TRBJ2-1; unclear D gene. Germline lookup yields CDR1 SGHTA and CDR2 FQGTGA. V lost 1 base and J 8 bases, leaving 12 bases between the germline ends. The CDR3 has 14 amino acids. The CDR3 DNA follows: TGTGCCAGCAGCTTAAGCGGTGTAGAGGATGAGCAGTTCTTC. Amino acid sequence: CASSLSGVEDEQFF.

This clone was seen a handful of times. The chain uses TRBV30 and TRBJ2-5; D is ambiguous. Germline V gives CDR1 GTSNPN, CDR2 SVGIG (reference sequence). The CDR3 has 13 residues. Trimming left V 2 bases short and J 5 bases short, with 12 bases between. DNA for the CDR3: TGTGCCTGGAGTCTCTTGGAGTACGAGACCCAGTACTTC. Its translation: CAWSLLEYETQYF.

In this sample, this clone turned up many times. The chain joins TRBV4-3 to TRBJ2-3, with a weak D call TRBD1 (5 bases). This CDR3 is 16 amino acids long. Looked up from germline, CDR1 is LGHNA and CDR2 is YSLEER. V dropped 4 bases and J dropped 2 bases, with 16 bases sitting between them. The CDR3 region is CASSLTGQHITDTQYF. CDR3 nucleotide sequence: TGCGCCAGCAGCCTAACAGGACAACATATCACAGATACGCAGTATTTT.

This clone was counted many times. The J gene is TRBJ1-2, the V gene TRBV4-3; no clear D. Germline CDR1 is LGHNA and CDR2 is YSLEER. The CDR3 covers 15 residues. Deletions cut 4 bases from V and 5 bases from J, with 17 bases between. The CDR3 loop reads CASSPMREGEYGYTF. The CDR3 DNA follows: TGCGCCAGCAGCCCAATGCGGGAGGGAGAATATGGCTACACCTTC.

Worth noting for this clone: The sample carries other DNA sequences with the same CDR3. The CDR3 spells CASSIGTGMNTEAFF. CDR3 coding DNA: TGCGCCAGCAGCATAGGGACAGGTATGAACACTGAAGCTTTCTTT. This chain uses TRBV5-1 with TRBJ1-1; 8 bases fit TRBD1. Germline CDR1 reads SGHRS; CDR2 reads YFSETQ. The trim removed 4 bases at V and 0 bases at J, leaving 5 bases unmatched. The CDR3 contains 15 residues.

The sample holds a few counts of this clone. The V gene is TRBV6-6, the J gene TRBJ2-7; 7 nucleotides align to TRBD1. The CDR3 has 14 residues. CDR1 and CDR2 (germline): MNHNY, SVGAGI (reference sequence). V lost 2 bases, J lost 5 bases, and 6 bases stayed unmatched. CDR3 loop: CASSYEGALNEQYF. For the CDR3, the DNA is TGTGCCAGCAGTTACGAGGGGGCCCTCAACGAGCAGTACTTC.